These 20 T cell receptor beta chains were sequenced from one sample in a study of T cells in Graves' hyperthyroidism and ophthalmopathy. Amplification of TCR beta CDR3 regions used RNA as the template. The primer set for the first-round RT-PCR of the TCR CDR3 was HTBI. Via MiXCR, TCRdb re-called the multiplex PCR reads, giving one row per CDR3 protein. The sample lists about 400,000 distinct CDR3 sequences; nearly 15% were seen once. Input material: blood. Every receptor here comes from a woman aged 55-70 years with Graves' ophthalmopathy.

This clonotype was observed many times. The chain recombines TRBV30 with TRBJ1-4; no clear D. Trimming pared 4 bases from V and 5 bases from J, leaving 5 bases between. This CDR3 contains 11 residues. CDR1 GTSNPN and CDR2 SVGIG come from the germline V gene (reference sequence). The CDR3 region has the DNA TGTGCCTGGACAGAAAATGAAAAACTGTTTTTT. Amino acid sequence: CAWTENEKLFF.

About this clonotype itself: The junction does not match germline at one end; this may be a read error. The V call is TRBV29-1, the J call TRBJ2-1, with 10 bases lining up with TRBD2. Per the germline V gene, CDR1 is SQVTM and CDR2 is ANQGSEA. There are 15 residues in the CDR3. The CDR3 coding sequence is TGCAGCTTTGAGAGCGGGAGGGGCTCCTACAATGAGCAGTTCTTC. Translating gives CSFESGRGSYNEQFF.

J is TRBJ2-7 and V is TRBV28, with 9 positions matching TRBD1. The CDR3 runs to 15 residues. From germline, CDR1 is MDHEN and CDR2 SYDVKM. J lost 7 bases, V lost 6 bases, and 13 bases had no gene match. CDR3 sequence reads: CASSRRSDRGREQYF. The CDR3 nucleotides are TGTGCCAGCAGCCGTCGATCAGACAGGGGGAGAGAGCAGTACTTC.

This clonotype was detected many times. This chain uses TRBV28 with TRBJ1-1; 8 bases align to TRBD1. The CDR3 has 15 residues. The V gene end was trimmed by 5 bases and the J gene end by 1 base; junction bases not matched to a gene: 6. Germline CDR1 reads MDHEN; CDR2 reads SYDVKM. The CDR3 region is CASSTTGTGNTEAFF. The DNA of the CDR3 is TGTGCCAGCAGTACTACGGGGACAGGGAACACTGAAGCTTTCTTT.

This clonotype was seen many times. The chain joins TRBV13 to TRBJ1-1; 7 bases fit TRBD1. From germline, CDR1 is PRHDT and CDR2 FYEKMQ (reference sequence). The CDR3 consists of 14 residues. With V trimmed by 2 bases and J by 0 bases, 0 bases remained unmatched. The CDR3 loop is CASSLQGVNTEAFF. The DNA for the CDR3 is TGTGCCAGCAGCTTACAGGGGGTGAACACTGAAGCTTTCTTT.

This clonotype was observed at least ten times. The rearrangement links TRBV27 to TRBJ2-7; the D gene is possibly TRBD1 (6 bases). V lost 3 bases and J lost 2, with 11 bases in between. CDR3 length equals 14 residues. Per germline, CDR1 MNHEY and CDR2 SMNVEV (reference sequence). This CDR3 is CASSLAAGAYEQYF. CDR3 sequence (DNA): TGTGCCAGCAGTTTGGCCGCAGGGGCCTACGAGCAGTACTTC.

This clonotype was observed at least ten times. V usage is TRBV6-2 or TRBV6-3 and J usage is TRBJ2-6; D unclear. This CDR3 region has 16 residues. CDR1 is MNHEY and CDR2 is SVGEGT in the germline V gene. The ends were cut back, 7 bases at V and 0 bases at J, with 13 bases in the middle. CDR3 in amino acids: CASTLGRFSGANVLTF. The CDR3 coding sequence is TGTGCCAGCACCCTAGGGCGTTTCTCTGGGGCCAACGTCCTGACTTTC.

The rearrangement joins TRBV20-1 to TRBJ2-3; no reliable D call. The CDR3 extends over 10 amino acids. In germline, CDR1 is DFQATT, CDR2 SNEGSKA (reference sequence). V lost 5 bases and J lost 7, with 7 bases in between. The CDR3 sequence is CSAPAYTQYF. The CDR3 DNA reads as TGCAGTGCTCCGGCCTATACGCAGTATTTT.

A few counts support this clonotype. V gene TRBV28 combines with J gene TRBJ1-5; 7 positions agree with TRBD1. CDR3 length equals 17 residues. The ends lost 1 base at V and 5 bases at J; junction bases unmatched: 11. Germline-derived CDR1 and CDR2 are MDHEN and SYDVKM. In DNA form, the CDR3 reads TGTGCCAGCAGTTTATACAGGGGTTCGGTGAGCGATCAGCCCCAGCATTTT. It specifies CASSLYRGSVSDQPQHF.

This clonotype occurred many times. The chain combines TRBV28 with TRBJ1-5, with 7 positions matching TRBD1. After removal of 3 bases from V and 6 bases from J, the junction contained 11 bases not matched to a gene. Per germline, CDR1 MDHEN and CDR2 SYDVKM. The CDR3 loop spans 16 amino acids. CDR3 region: CASSFGTGVYGQPQHF. CDR3 nucleotides: TGTGCCAGCAGTTTCGGAACAGGGGTATACGGTCAGCCCCAGCATTTT.

This sequence joins TRBV7-9 and TRBJ2-1; the D gene is possibly TRBD2 (6 bases). The germline gives CDR1 SEHNR, CDR2 FQNEAQ (reference sequence). This CDR3 region has 15 residues. V shed 5 bases and J shed 0 bases, with 11 bases lying between them. The CDR3 loop is CASSATSSSYNEQFF. DNA of the CDR3: TGTGCCAGCAGCGCCACTAGCAGCTCCTACAATGAGCAGTTCTTC.

This clonotype appeared many times. V and J are TRBV18 and TRBJ2-6; D remains ambiguous. V shed 6 bases and J shed 0 bases, with 3 bases lying between them. CDR1 and CDR2 (germline): KGHSH, LQKENI. The CDR3 is 13 amino acids. CDR3 in DNA: TGTGCCAGCTCCGACTCTGGGGCCAACGTCCTGACTTTC. It encodes CASSDSGANVLTF. Together with reference TRBV18 and TRBJ2-6, the CDR3 gives the full variable domain: NAGVMQNPRHLVRRRGQEARLRCSPMKGHSHVYWYRQLPEEGLKFMVYLQKENIIDESGMPKERFSAEFPKEGPSILRIQQVVRGDSAAYFCASSDSGANVLTFGAGSRLTVL.

In its sample, this clonotype was seen many times. The genes are TRBV12-3 or TRBV12-4 and TRBJ2-1; perhaps TRBD2 as D (6 bases). This CDR3 has 15 residues. V was cut by 2 bases and J by 0 bases, with 8 bases left in between. In nucleotides, the CDR3 is TGTGCCAGCAGTTTATCGGGAGTCTCCTACAATGAGCAGTTCTTC. Translation: CASSLSGVSYNEQFF.

V and J are TRBV30 and TRBJ1-3; 8 positions agree with TRBD1. J gave up 8 bases and V 4 bases, and 4 bases lay outside the gene matches. The CDR3 is made up of 12 amino acids. The germline V gene encodes CDR1 GTSNPN and CDR2 SVGIG (reference sequence). The CDR3 loop is CAWTGGLDTIYF. The CDR3 bases are TGTGCCTGGACAGGGGGCTTGGACACCATATATTTT.

This clonotype was counted only a few times. The CDR3 DNA is TGTGCCAGTAGTATCCGAGCGGGAGGGTCCTACAATGAGCAGTTCTTC. Translated, it gives CASSIRAGGSYNEQFF. The gene calls are TRBV19 and TRBJ2-1, with 10 bases lining up with TRBD2. In germline, CDR1 is LNHDA, CDR2 SQIVND (reference sequence). The CDR3 covers 16 residues. V was clipped by 3 bases and J by 1 base; unmatched bases: 3.

This clonotype was picked up a small number of times. V gene TRBV6-1 combines with J gene TRBJ2-5; 7 positions agree with TRBD1. The CDR3 consists of 13 residues. The germline V gene encodes CDR1 MNHNS and CDR2 SASEGT. The V gene end was trimmed by 10 bases and the J gene end by 3 bases; junction bases not matched to a gene: 8. CDR3 in amino acids: CATRQGGKETQYF. The CDR3 DNA reads TGTGCCACCCGACAGGGTGGAAAAGAGACCCAGTACTTC.

Written as DNA, the CDR3 is TGTGCCAGCAGGGGCACAGGGGGTAGTGGCACAGATACGCAGTATTTT. It codes for CASRGTGGSGTDTQYF. The chain uses TRBV11-1 and TRBJ2-3; the match to TRBD1 covers 8 bases. This CDR3 contains 16 residues. The germline CDR1 and CDR2 sequences are SGHAT and FQDESV (reference sequence). The V and J ends lost 6 bases and 1 base, in that order; junction bases with no gene match: 9.

This clonotype was counted a few times. The V gene is TRBV19, the J gene TRBJ1-2; 7 bases fit TRBD1. With V trimmed by 7 bases and J by 3 bases, 8 bases remained unmatched. Germline loops: CDR1 LNHDA, CDR2 SQIVND (reference sequence). The CDR3 runs 14 residues. CDR3 DNA: TGTGCCAGTACGAGGGGGCCGACGGACTATGGCTACACCTTC. It codes for CASTRGPTDYGYTF. The full variable domain, its missing parts supplied by reference TRBV19 and TRBJ1-2, is DGGITQSPKYLFRKEGQNVTLSCEQNLNHDAMYWYRQDPGQGLRLIYYSQIVNDFQKGDIAEGYSVSREKKESFPLTVTSAQKNPTAFYLCASTRGPTDYGYTFGSGTRLTVV.

This clonotype was seen many times. This chain connects TRBV28 to TRBJ2-6, with D possibly matching TRBD2 (8 bases). V lost 9 bases, J lost 0 bases, and 18 bases lay in between. The CDR3 sequence is 17 residues long. Germline loops: CDR1 MDHEN, CDR2 SYDVKM. The CDR3 nucleotides are TGTGCCAGTGGAGCGGGGGACAGCCTCTCTGGGGCCAACGTCCTGACTTTC. Translated, it gives CASGAGDSLSGANVLTF. Full variable domain (rest looked up from reference TRBV28 and TRBJ2-6): DVKVTQSSRYLVKRTGEKVFLECVQDMDHENMFWYRQDPGLGLRLIYFSYDVKMKEKGDIPEGYSVSREKKERFSLILESASTNQTSMYLCASGAGDSLSGANVLTFGAGSRLTVL.

This clonotype was seen repeatedly, ten times or more. J is TRBJ2-7 and V is TRBV6-1, with 7 bases aligning to TRBD2. The CDR3 runs to 15 residues. Trimming removed 5 bases from V and 0 bases from J; junction bases left unmatched: 7. The germline CDR1 and CDR2 sequences are MNHNS and SASEGT. The CDR3, as DNA: TGTGCCAGCAGTAAAAGCGGGGTCAGCTCCTACGAGCAGTACTTC. Its protein product is CASSKSGVSSYEQYF.